A selection of T cell receptor beta chains follows, all from one sample in a study of cytomegalovirus exposure and HLA in healthy donors. Assay: immunoSEQ multiplex PCR; the TCRdb copy retains only in-frame clones and omits some. Of about 64,000 clones listed, roughly 73% are singletons. The material sequenced was PBMCs. These receptors came from a male donor in good health and CMV-seropositive. CDR3s include the opening cysteine and the closing phenylalanine or tryptophan. A D gene is named only where the DNA matches it firmly. Not every row has a clone size; where given, it reads once, few, many or a size class.

CDR3 length	D gene	V gene	J gene	clone size	CDR3 DNA	CDR3 protein
13	-	TRBV6-4	TRBJ2-1	-	TGTGCCAGCAGTGACTCGGAGAGGGATGAGCAGTTCTTC	CASSDSERDEQFF
15	TRBD1	TRBV9	TRBJ2-5	-	TGTGCCAGCAGCGTAACCGGACAGGGCATCGAGACCCAGTACTTC	CASSVTGQGIETQYF
14	TRBD1	TRBV19	TRBJ1-5	few	TGTGCCAGTAGTATTTGGACAGGGGATCAGCCCCAGCATTTT	CASSIWTGDQPQHF
16	TRBD2	TRBV5-6	TRBJ2-3	once	TGTGCCAGCAGCCTACGGACTAGCGGCTCCACAGATACGCAGTATTTT	CASSLRTSGSTDTQYF
17	-	TRBV30	TRBJ2-3	-	TGTGCCTGGAGACCCCAGTCGCCGGGACACCGCACAGATACGCAGTATTTT	CAWRPQSPGHRTDTQYF
14	TRBD2	TRBV11-2	TRBJ2-7	-	TGTGCCAGCAGCTTAACCCGCGGGGGCTACGAGCAGTACTTC	CASSLTRGGYEQYF
18	TRBD1	TRBV7-9	TRBJ1-2	-	TGTGCCAGCAGCTTAGCTACAGGGGGCGTTGTCCCCATAGATGGCTACACCTTC	CASSLATGGVVPIDGYTF
17	TRBD1	TRBV5-4	TRBJ2-7	-	TGTGCCAGTTCCGGGACAGGGGACTCTAGTTCCTTCTACGAGCAGTACTTC	CASSGTGDSSSFYEQYF
15	-	TRBV28	TRBJ2-1	-	TGTGCCAGCCAGACCGGAGGACTCTCCTACAATGAGCAGTTCTTC	CASQTGGLSYNEQFF
14	TRBD2	TRBV4-1	TRBJ2-7	few	TGCGCCAGCAGCCCCCGGGAGGGTTCCTACGAGCAGTACTTC	CASSPREGSYEQYF
14	TRBD1	TRBV30	TRBJ2-4	-	TGTGCCTGGAGGTCGACAGGGGGGAAAAACATTCAGTACTTC	CAWRSTGGKNIQYF
16	TRBD2	TRBV30	TRBJ2-7	few	TGTGCCTGGAAAGGAGGGGCAGCGGGAGCTAACTACGAGCAGTACTTC	CAWKGGAAGANYEQYF
12	-	TRBV29-1	TRBJ1-2	-	TGCAGCGTGGAGGGGTCCCACTATGGCTACACCTTC	CSVEGSHYGYTF
13	-	TRBV19	TRBJ1-1	-	TGTGCCAGTAGTGTGTCGTCGCGGGGAGAAGCTTTCTTT	CASSVSSRGEAFF
15	TRBD1	TRBV19	TRBJ1-3	-	TGTGCCAGTCTTGAACCGGGACAGCTCGGAAACACCATATATTTT	CASLEPGQLGNTIYF
15	-	TRBV18	TRBJ2-2	-	TGTGCCAGCTCACCACGTGGGCGGAACACCGGGGAGCTGTTTTTT	CASSPRGRNTGELFF
13	-	TRBV6-5	TRBJ2-1	-	TGTGCCAGCAGTATCACCTCTAGGACAGTGCCGTTCTTC	CASSITSRTVPFF
16	-	TRBV5-1	TRBJ2-1	-	TGCGCCAGCAGCTTGGCCGCGCGGATGCTTTACAATGAGCAGTTCTTC	CASSLAARMLYNEQFF
14	-	TRBV29-1	TRBJ2-7	-	TGCAGCGTCGTTCTAGAAGGGGTCTCCTACGAGCAGTACTTC	CSVVLEGVSYEQYF
16	TRBD1	TRBV5-1	TRBJ2-2	-	TGCGCCAGCAGCGCCAGGGGGAAAGGGAACACCGGGGAGCTGTTTTTT	CASSARGKGNTGELFF